Shown below are 17 T cell receptor beta chains from a single sample sequenced in a study of blood T cell repertoires in COVID-19. The method was immunoSEQ multiplex PCR; TCRdb's version includes in-frame clones alone and lacks a portion of them. This sample has approximately 240,000 clones, with 80% to 95% found just once. Sequenced input: peripheral blood. All receptors derive from a man aged 30 to 39 with COVID-19, enrolled during active disease.

The chain has TRBV19 and TRBJ1-2; 8 bases are a match to TRBD1. Germline V CDR1 and CDR2: LNHDA, SQIVND (reference sequence). The junction had 18 bases not matched to a gene; V was cut back by 6 bases and J by 6 bases. The CDR3 covers 17 residues. CDR3 sequence (DNA): TGTGCCAGTAGACCCGACAGGGGCGCCTACGGTCGGCATGGCTACACCTTC. Translation gives CASRPDRGAYGRHGYTF.

The rearrangement links TRBV3-1 (or the pseudogene TRBV3-2) to TRBJ2-1; maybe TRBD2 (7 bases). The CDR3 is 15 amino acids. V dropped 3 bases and J dropped 4 bases, with 13 bases sitting between them. Germline CDR1 reads LGHDT; CDR2 reads YNNKEL (reference sequence). Written as DNA, the CDR3 is TGTGCCAGCAGCCACCCCCGGGGGGCTTACAATGAGCAGTTCTTC. Translation: CASSHPRGAYNEQFF.

As regards this clone: Different DNA sequences within this sample yield the same CDR3. The chain carries TRBV9 and TRBJ2-2; maybe TRBD1 (6 bases). V was shortened by 4 bases and J by 2 bases, with 15 bases between the two germline ends. CDR3 length: 16 amino acids. The germline V gene has CDR1 SGDLS and CDR2 YYNGEE. The CDR3 sequence is CASSPRQDPNTGELFF. The CDR3 bases are TGTGCCAGCAGCCCGCGACAGGATCCCAACACCGGGGAGCTGTTTTTT.

V is TRBV4-1 and J is TRBJ2-7; 9 nucleotides match TRBD1. Germline trimming cut 4 bases from V and 3 bases from J; bases unmatched to any gene: 10. This CDR3 comprises 16 residues. Germline loops: CDR1 MGHRA, CDR2 YSYEKL. The CDR3, as DNA: TGCGCCAGCAGCCCCTTGAGGGGGGACAGGGTCTACGAGCAGTACTTC. Translation gives CASSPLRGDRVYEQYF.

This chain links TRBV11-1 with TRBJ1-1; 7 bases agree with TRBD1. The CDR3 extends over 11 amino acids. Germline loops: CDR1 SGHAT, CDR2 FQDESV (reference sequence). V trimming: 1 base; J trimming: 11 bases; junction bases outside the gene matches: 1. The CDR3 loop reads CASSLEDRAFF. The DNA of the CDR3 is TGTGCCAGCAGCTTAGAGGACAGGGCTTTCTTT. Based on the CDR3 plus reference TRBV11-1 and TRBJ1-1, the full variable domain is EAEVAQSPRYKITEKSQAVAFWCDPISGHATLYWYRQILGQGPELLVQFQDESVVDDSQLPKDRFSAERLKGVDSTLKIQPAELGDSAMYLCASSLEDRAFFGQGTRLTVV.

The CDR3 nucleotides read TGTGCCATCAGTGAGGGAGATTCACCCCTCCACTTT. Translated: CAISEGDSPLHF. The chain has TRBV10-3 and TRBJ1-6, with D uncertain. CDR3 length: 12 residues. CDR1 and CDR2 from the germline V gene are ENHRY and SYGVKD. V shed 2 bases and J shed 8 bases, with 4 bases lying between them.

This clone appeared once. CDR3 bases: TGTGCCAGTAACACAGGGGCCAATGAGCAGTTCTTC. Protein: CASNTGANEQFF. The V and J genes are TRBV19 and TRBJ2-1; 7 bases align to TRBD1. The CDR3 contains 12 residues. V dropped 7 bases and J dropped 6; count of bases not matched to a gene: 3. The germline CDR1 and CDR2 sequences are LNHDA and SQIVND (reference sequence). Complete variable domain (other parts from reference TRBV19 and TRBJ2-1): DGGITQSPKYLFRKEGQNVTLSCEQNLNHDAMYWYRQDPGQGLRLIYYSQIVNDFQKGDIAEGYSVSREKKESFPLTVTSAQKNPTAFYLCASNTGANEQFFGPGTRLTVL.

The chain carries TRBV5-6 and TRBJ1-2, with a tentative D call TRBD1 (5 bases). The CDR3 runs to 14 residues. Trimming cost V 0 bases and J 4 bases, with 10 bases left between them. The germline CDR1 and CDR2 sequences are SGHDT and YYEEEE. The CDR3 bases are TGTGCCAGCAGCTTGGGACAGCACTCCTATGGCTACACCTTC. It translates to CASSLGQHSYGYTF.

This chain uses TRBV25-1 with TRBJ2-2, with a weak D call TRBD1 (5 bases). V was trimmed by 2 bases and J by 3 bases, leaving 10 bases between them. The length of the CDR3 is 15 residues. Per germline, CDR1 MGHDK and CDR2 SYGVNS. This CDR3 is CASSEDQGYTGELFF. The CDR3, as DNA: TGTGCCAGCAGTGAAGATCAGGGTTACACCGGGGAGCTGTTTTTT.

The chain is built from TRBV2 and TRBJ1-5; no definite D call. The V end lost 2 bases, the J end lost 3 bases, and 8 bases lay between the germline ends. Germline lookup yields CDR1 SNHLY and CDR2 FYNNEI. This CDR3 is 14 amino acids long. CDR3 in amino acids: CASSETDINQPQHF. The DNA of the CDR3 is TGTGCCAGCAGTGAAACTGATATCAATCAGCCCCAGCATTTT.

The chain is built from TRBV6-5 and TRBJ1-1, with D possibly TRBD1 on 6 matching bases. Germline-derived CDR1 and CDR2 are MNHEY and SVGAGI. This CDR3 has 15 residues. V dropped 5 bases and J dropped 5 bases, with 18 bases sitting between them. The CDR3 reads CASSQQGNVVTEAFF. CDR3 DNA: TGTGCCAGCAGTCAACAGGGTAACGTAGTAACTGAAGCTTTCTTT.

The chain recombines TRBV30 with TRBJ1-2; 9 bases align to TRBD1. CDR1 and CDR2 (germline): GTSNPN, SVGIG (reference sequence). CDR3 size: 12 residues. V lost 5 bases, J lost 2 bases, and 0 bases stayed unmatched. Here the CDR3 DNA reads TGTGCCTGGGACAGGGGGAACTATGGCTACACCTTC. Translation gives CAWDRGNYGYTF.

The count of this clone is one. The chain links TRBV6-5 to TRBJ2-5; perhaps TRBD1 as D (6 bases). The CDR3 extends over 14 amino acids. The germline V and J ends were trimmed by 6 bases and 2 bases, with 13 bases remaining between them. Germline CDR1 reads MNHEY; CDR2 reads SVGAGI. The CDR3 reads CASSPTGRQETQYF. For the CDR3, the DNA is TGTGCCAGCAGCCCGACAGGACGACAAGAGACCCAGTACTTC.

V is TRBV13 and J is TRBJ1-6; D remains unclear. The CDR3 consists of 16 residues. Germline-derived CDR1 and CDR2 are PRHDT and FYEKMQ (reference sequence). Trimming shortened V by 6 bases and J by 0 bases, and 12 bases separated the two germline ends. CDR3 in amino acids: CASRYSTSSYNSPLHF. CDR3 DNA: TGTGCCAGCAGATATTCGACAAGCTCCTATAATTCACCCCTCCACTTT. Looking up the rest from reference TRBV13 and TRBJ1-6 gives the full variable domain: AAGVIQSPRHLIKEKRETATLKCYPIPRHDTVYWYQQGPGQDPQFLISFYEKMQSDKGSIPDRFSAQQFSDYHSELNMSSLELGDSALYFCASRYSTSSYNSPLHFGNGTRLTVT.

CDR3: CSVEDLTGVTEAFF. Here the CDR3 DNA reads TGCAGCGTTGAAGATCTGACAGGGGTTACTGAAGCTTTCTTT. The chain recombines TRBV29-1 with TRBJ1-1; 8 bases fit TRBD1. Losses at the gene ends were 0 bases for V and 5 bases for J; bases not matched to a gene: 5. The CDR3 is made up of 14 amino acids. From germline, CDR1 is SQVTM and CDR2 ANQGSEA.

V is TRBV6-5 and J is TRBJ2-7; TRBD2 agrees at 12 bases. The CDR3 loop spans 15 amino acids. In germline, CDR1 is MNHEY, CDR2 SVGAGI. Trimming took 6 bases from V and 3 from J; bases not matched to a gene: 6. CDR3 amino acids: CASRDATSGGYEQYF. As DNA, the CDR3 is TGTGCCAGCAGGGATGCGACTAGCGGGGGCTACGAGCAGTACTTC.

V and J are TRBV9 and TRBJ1-6, with D perhaps matching TRBD1 (6 bases). CDR1 SGDLS and CDR2 YYNGEE come from the germline V gene. V dropped 2 bases and J dropped 8 bases, with 17 bases sitting between them. This CDR3 comprises 16 residues. Here the CDR3 DNA reads TGTGCCAGCAGCGTCGCATCTGGGGACACTGATTCACCCCTCCACTTT. It codes for CASSVASGDTDSPLHF.